The 21 T cell receptor beta chains below come from one sample, sequenced in a study of shared clonotypes between healthy human individuals. Only in-frame clones appear in the TCRdb table, and some are missing; sequencing was by immunoSEQ multiplex PCR. The repertoire includes about 2,200,000 clones, 93% of them detected once, and roughly 1.7% sits in the top ten. Naive-designated CD8 cells lacked CD45RO, were positively enriched for CCR7, and omitted terminally differentiated effector memory CD45RA+ cells. The sequencing input was naive CD8+ T cells from PBMCs. The receptor set was obtained from a young man in good health. Some clones in this sample may be carry-over from other donors' samples.

This chain links TRBV19 with TRBJ2-2; D is possibly TRBD2 (6 bases). The CDR3 has 15 residues. V was trimmed by 5 bases and J by 3 bases, leaving 13 bases between them. The germline gives CDR1 LNHDA, CDR2 SQIVND (reference sequence). The CDR3 protein is CASSPLASHTGELFF. The DNA of the CDR3 is TGTGCCAGTAGTCCCCTAGCGAGCCACACCGGGGAGCTGTTTTTT.

Here the CDR3 reads CASSPKGQGTGELFF. The CDR3, as DNA: TGTGCCAGCAGCCCTAAGGGACAGGGTACCGGGGAGCTGTTTTTT. The V gene is TRBV9, the J gene TRBJ2-2; 9 bases are shared with TRBD1. This CDR3 comprises 15 residues. The V gene end was trimmed by 4 bases and the J gene end by 5 bases; junction bases not matched to a gene: 6. The V gene's germline CDR1 is SGDLS and CDR2 YYNGEE.

The chain couples TRBV14 to TRBJ2-1; D is undetermined. This CDR3 has 13 amino acids. Trimming stripped 3 bases from V and 3 bases from J, with 6 bases between. CDR1 and CDR2 from the germline V gene are SGHDN and FVKESK. This CDR3 is CASSQAYYNEQFF. CDR3 sequence (DNA): TGTGCCAGCAGCCAGGCCTACTACAATGAGCAGTTCTTC.

This rearrangement joins TRBV27 to TRBJ2-7; TRBD1 agrees at 9 bases. There are 17 residues in the CDR3. Germline V gene sequence: CDR1 MNHEY, CDR2 SMNVEV (reference sequence). The trim removed 4 bases at V and 3 bases at J, leaving 13 bases unmatched. This CDR3 is CASSYSAGTGLIYEQYF. CDR3 coding DNA: TGTGCCAGCAGTTACTCGGCCGGGACAGGGTTAATCTACGAGCAGTACTTC.

The V call is TRBV7-9, the J call TRBJ1-2; 7 bases align to TRBD1. Germline V gene data show CDR1 as SEHNR and CDR2 as FQNEAQ (reference sequence). Unmatched junction bases numbered 5, after V lost 1 base and J lost 0 bases. CDR3 length equals 16 residues. The CDR3 DNA sequence: TGTGCCAGCAGCTTAGTGTCCAGGGGGTCTAACTATGGCTACACCTTC. Its translation: CASSLVSRGSNYGYTF.

This rearrangement joins TRBV6-1 to TRBJ2-1, with 9 bases lining up with TRBD2. V lost 10 bases and J lost 0; bases outside the gene matches: 7. Germline V lookup: CDR1 MNHNS, CDR2 SASEGT. CDR3 length: 15 residues. The CDR3 nucleotides are TGTGCCACCTCGGAGCGGGAGGTCTCCTACAATGAGCAGTTCTTC. Translating gives CATSEREVSYNEQFF.

The CDR3 region has the DNA TGTGCCAGTGAGGGGACAGGTCGGGAAAAACTGTTTTTT. Its protein is CASEGTGREKLFF. The chain joins TRBV19 to TRBJ1-4; 8 nucleotides agree with TRBD1. Trimming at V came to 8 bases and at J to 8 bases, leaving 7 bases not matched to a gene. The CDR3 is made up of 13 amino acids. The germline V gene has CDR1 LNHDA and CDR2 SQIVND (reference sequence).

The gene calls are TRBV5-4 and TRBJ2-7; a weak D match, TRBD1 (6 bases). CDR3 size: 16 residues. The V end lost 4 bases, the J end lost 4 bases, and 21 bases lay between the germline ends. Looked up from germline, CDR1 is SGHNT and CDR2 is YYREEE (reference sequence). CDR3 bases: TGTGCCAGCAGCCGATGGACCGGACAGCTCCGATACGAGCAGTACTTC. Amino acids: CASSRWTGQLRYEQYF.

This clone was seen only once. The chain has TRBV27 and TRBJ2-7; 10 bases are shared with TRBD2. V trimming: 5 bases; J trimming: 1 base; junction bases outside the gene matches: 11. There are 17 residues in the CDR3. The germline CDR1 and CDR2 sequences are MNHEY and SMNVEV (reference sequence). The CDR3 DNA follows: TGTGCCAGCAGTCCTCGGGGGCTAGCGGGAGTTTCCTACGAGCAGTACTTC. It yields the protein CASSPRGLAGVSYEQYF.

In this sample, this clone turned up once. The V and J genes are TRBV10-3 and TRBJ2-1; D unresolved. The length of the CDR3 is 12 residues. V lost 4 bases and J lost 6, with 7 bases in between. The germline V gene has CDR1 ENHRY and CDR2 SYGVKD. The CDR3 coding sequence is TGTGCCATCAGTGTTAATATCAATGAGCAGTTCTTC. Its protein is CAISVNINEQFF.

The chain is built from TRBV19 and TRBJ1-2, with D maybe TRBD1 (5 bases). The CDR3 has 17 amino acids. V shed 1 base and J shed 4 bases, with 19 bases lying between them. Germline CDR1 is LNHDA and CDR2 is SQIVND (reference sequence). Here the CDR3 DNA reads TGTGCCAGTAGTATAGTAATGACCGCCGAGGGGAGCTATGGCTACACCTTC. This gives the protein CASSIVMTAEGSYGYTF.

In DNA, the CDR3 is TGTGCCAGTACCGCTAAGTGGACAGAAGATTTCTGGCAGCCCCAGCATTTT. This sequence encodes CASTAKWTEDFWQPQHF. The gene calls are TRBV19 and TRBJ1-5; TRBD1 might be the D (6 bases). Per germline, CDR1 LNHDA and CDR2 SQIVND (reference sequence). The CDR3 has 17 residues. V was trimmed by 7 bases and J by 7 bases, leaving 26 bases between them.

V is TRBV7-3 and J is TRBJ2-2; either TRBD1 or TRBD2 may fit D (6 bases each). Looked up from germline, CDR1 is SGHTA and CDR2 is FQGTGA. Trimming took off 1 base at V and 5 bases at J, with 17 bases between the two ends. The CDR3 is made up of 17 amino acids. The DNA for the CDR3 is TGTGCCAGCAGCTTAATTGGGGGGCGTATGGCAACCGGGGAGCTGTTTTTT. This codes for CASSLIGGRMATGELFF.

CDR3 protein: CASGLDQGTGANVLTF. Here the CDR3 DNA reads TGTGCTAGTGGTTTGGACCAAGGGACTGGGGCCAACGTCCTGACTTTC. The chain is built from TRBV12-5 and TRBJ2-6; the D is unclear. The germline V gene has CDR1 LGHNT and CDR2 FRNRAP. The V and J ends lost 1 base and 2 bases respectively, with 9 bases between them. This CDR3 comprises 16 residues.

The rearrangement uses TRBV5-4 and TRBJ2-7; 10 positions agree with TRBD2. The V segment lost 5 bases and the J segment 3 bases; nucleotides outside the gene matches: 8. This CDR3 contains 15 residues. In germline, CDR1 is SGHNT, CDR2 YYREEE (reference sequence). In nucleotides, the CDR3 is TGTGCCAGCAGTGGGGAAGGACTAGCGGTCTACGAGCAGTACTTC. Its protein product is CASSGEGLAVYEQYF.

The chain recombines TRBV7-6 with TRBJ2-2; 14 bases line up with TRBD2. The CDR3 spans 20 residues. V lost 0 bases to trimming and J lost 6 bases; unmatched junction nucleotides: 12. Germline loops: CDR1 SGHVS, CDR2 FNYEAQ. CDR3 region: CASSLAPLTSGRGPAGELFF. In DNA form, the CDR3 reads TGTGCCAGCAGCTTAGCCCCACTGACTAGCGGGAGGGGCCCCGCCGGGGAGCTGTTTTTT.

The V gene is TRBV2, the J gene TRBJ2-7, with 8 nucleotides matching TRBD1. CDR3 size: 13 residues. Germline CDR1 reads SNHLY; CDR2 reads FYNNEI. Germline trimming cut 6 bases from V and 5 bases from J; bases unmatched to any gene: 6. The CDR3 DNA is TGTGCCAGCAGATCCAGGGGGCTCGACGAGCAGTACTTC. It encodes CASRSRGLDEQYF. Based on the CDR3 plus reference TRBV2 and TRBJ2-7, the full variable domain is EPEVTQTPSHQVTQMGQEVILRCVPISNHLYFYWYRQILGQKVEFLVSFYNNEISEKSEIFDDQFSVERPDGSNFTLKIRSTKLEDSAMYFCASRSRGLDEQYFGPGTRLTVT.

The rearrangement uses TRBV27 and TRBJ2-3; 9 positions match TRBD2. V shed 4 bases and J 0 bases; nucleotides not matched to a gene: 8. This CDR3 has 17 residues. Germline assignment: CDR1 MNHEY and CDR2 SMNVEV (reference sequence). CDR3 in amino acids: CASSSDPSGASTDTQYF. The CDR3 bases are TGTGCCAGCAGTTCAGATCCTAGCGGGGCTAGCACAGATACGCAGTATTTT.

This clone was recorded once. V gene TRBV5-6 combines with J gene TRBJ2-5; 8 nucleotides agree with TRBD1. The CDR3 is 16 amino acids. J was trimmed by 5 bases and V by 4 bases; bases with no gene match: 13. Germline CDR1 and CDR2: SGHDT and YYEEEE. The CDR3, as DNA: TGTGCCAGCAGCCCCTCGACTTGGACAGGGAGGGAGACCCAGTACTTC. Amino acid sequence: CASSPSTWTGRETQYF.

Concerning this clone: At the DNA level, this CDR3 is encoded by other sequences in the same sample as well. The V and J genes are TRBV27 and TRBJ2-7; D unclear. This CDR3 has 14 amino acids. Trimming stripped 0 bases from V and 1 base from J, with 7 bases between. Germline CDR1 reads MNHEY; CDR2 reads SMNVEV (reference sequence). In DNA, the CDR3 is TGTGCCAGCAGTTTATCCCCCGGTTCCTACGAGCAGTACTTC. Its protein is CASSLSPGSYEQYF.

The chain couples TRBV7-2 to TRBJ1-1; 8 nucleotides match TRBD1. The V segment lost 3 bases and the J segment 10 bases; nucleotides outside the gene matches: 4. The length of the CDR3 is 12 residues. Per germline, CDR1 SGHTA and CDR2 FQGNSA. CDR3 nucleotide sequence: TGTGCCAGCAGCTTCCCCGGACAGGGAGCTTTCTTT. As protein: CASSFPGQGAFF.